Listed below are T cell receptor beta chains from one sample, sequenced in a study of T cells and Merkel cell carcinoma outcomes. Measured with immunoSEQ multiplex PCR; TCRdb has only the in-frame clones, and not every one. The table includes roughly 15,000 clones, approximately 80% detected once. The sample was tumor tissue from Merkel cell carcinoma. All receptors come from a human donor with Merkel cell carcinoma. The CDR3 runs from the conserved cysteine through the conserved F or W. The order of the fields is J gene, D gene, clone size, V gene, CDR3 protein, CDR3 DNA. D genes are given only for firm matches. For some rows the clone size is stated as once, few or many, or as a class when expanded; others skip it.

j_call: TRBJ1-5; d_call: TRBD1; clone_size: NA; v_call: TRBV19; cdr3_aa: CASTAGTGVNQPQHF; cdr3_nt: TGTGCCAGCACTGCCGGGACAGGGGTGAATCAGCCCCAGCATTTT
j_call: TRBJ2-3; d_call: NA; clone_size: NA; v_call: TRBV6-1; cdr3_aa: CASSQSDSTDTQYF; cdr3_nt: TGTGCCAGCAGTCAATCGGACAGCACAGATACGCAGTATTTT
j_call: TRBJ1-3; d_call: NA; clone_size: NA; v_call: TRBV11-2; cdr3_aa: CASSLVEGFGRNF; cdr3_nt: TGTGCCAGCAGCTTAGTCGAGGGGTTCGGCAGGAATTTT
j_call: TRBJ2-7; d_call: TRBD2; clone_size: NA; v_call: TRBV5-1; cdr3_aa: CASSPEAGGPYEQYF; cdr3_nt: TGCGCCAGCAGCCCGGAGGCGGGGGGGCCCTACGAGCAGTACTTC
j_call: TRBJ2-1; d_call: TRBD2; clone_size: NA; v_call: TRBV7-9; cdr3_aa: CASSRGGGRAYNEQFF; cdr3_nt: TGTGCCAGCAGCCGAGGGGGCGGGAGGGCCTACAATGAGCAGTTCTTC
j_call: TRBJ2-4; d_call: NA; clone_size: NA; v_call: TRBV2; cdr3_aa: CASTPSPTGAKNIQYF; cdr3_nt: TGTGCCAGCACTCCTTCCCCGACAGGAGCCAAAAACATTCAGTACTTC
j_call: TRBJ1-5; d_call: NA; clone_size: NA; v_call: TRBV19; cdr3_aa: CASSARGDLGNQPQHF; cdr3_nt: TGTGCCAGTAGTGCGCGGGGGGACCTGGGCAATCAGCCCCAGCATTTT
j_call: TRBJ2-1; d_call: TRBD2; clone_size: NA; v_call: TRBV7-3; cdr3_aa: CASSLSGRSVGEQFF; cdr3_nt: TGTGCCAGCAGCTTAAGCGGGAGGTCGGTTGGTGAGCAGTTCTTC
j_call: TRBJ2-2; d_call: TRBD2; clone_size: NA; v_call: TRBV5-1; cdr3_aa: CASSGGLAGALTGELFF; cdr3_nt: TGCGCCAGCAGCGGGGGACTAGCGGGGGCCCTCACCGGGGAGCTGTTTTTT
j_call: TRBJ2-5; d_call: NA; clone_size: NA; v_call: TRBV28; cdr3_aa: CASSSPPANRLSETQYF; cdr3_nt: TGTGCCAGCAGTTCACCTCCCGCGAACAGGCTATCCGAGACCCAGTACTTC
j_call: TRBJ2-6; d_call: NA; clone_size: NA; v_call: TRBV6-1; cdr3_aa: CASSADNAANVLTF; cdr3_nt: TGTGCCAGCAGTGCAGACAACGCGGCCAACGTCCTGACTTTC
j_call: TRBJ1-2; d_call: NA; clone_size: once; v_call: TRBV18; cdr3_aa: CASSPGTQRRVDGYTF; cdr3_nt: TGTGCCAGCTCACCCGGGACCCAGCGTCGGGTTGATGGCTACACCTTC
j_call: TRBJ1-4; d_call: NA; clone_size: NA; v_call: TRBV4-1; cdr3_aa: CASSQDQDQGEKLFF; cdr3_nt: TGCGCCAGCAGCCAAGATCAGGACCAAGGCGAAAAACTGTTTTTT
j_call: TRBJ2-7; d_call: NA; clone_size: once; v_call: TRBV5-4; cdr3_aa: CASSQGLIDYEQYF; cdr3_nt: TGTGCCAGCAGCCAGGGACTTATCGACTACGAGCAGTACTTC
j_call: TRBJ2-3; d_call: NA; clone_size: NA; v_call: TRBV6-6; cdr3_aa: CASSTGRDTQYF; cdr3_nt: TGTGCCAGCAGTACAGGGAGGGATACGCAGTATTTT
j_call: TRBJ1-5; d_call: NA; clone_size: NA; v_call: TRBV19; cdr3_aa: CASTSGNQPQHF; cdr3_nt: TGTGCCAGTACCTCGGGTAACCAGCCCCAGCATTTT
j_call: TRBJ2-3; d_call: NA; clone_size: NA; v_call: TRBV7-9; cdr3_aa: CASSRYVGGTDTQYF; cdr3_nt: TGTGCCAGCAGCCGATACGTCGGCGGAACAGATACGCAGTATTTT
j_call: TRBJ2-6; d_call: NA; clone_size: NA; v_call: TRBV6-5; cdr3_aa: CASSYASSGANVLTF; cdr3_nt: TGTGCCAGCAGTTATGCTAGCTCTGGGGCCAACGTCCTGACTTTC
j_call: TRBJ2-2; d_call: NA; clone_size: NA; v_call: TRBV9; cdr3_aa: CASSLTSRPGELFF; cdr3_nt: TGTGCCAGCAGCCTAACTAGTAGGCCCGGGGAGCTGTTTTTT
j_call: TRBJ1-1; d_call: NA; clone_size: NA; v_call: TRBV4-1; cdr3_aa: CASSQDARTEAFF; cdr3_nt: TGCGCCAGCAGCCAAGATGCACGGACTGAAGCTTTCTTT
j_call: TRBJ2-5; d_call: NA; clone_size: NA; v_call: TRBV7-9; cdr3_aa: CASSALDTQYF; cdr3_nt: TGTGCCAGCAGCGCCCTTGACACCCAGTACTTC
j_call: TRBJ2-7; d_call: NA; clone_size: NA; v_call: TRBV4-1; cdr3_aa: CASSHSSVTPSYEQYF; cdr3_nt: TGCGCCAGCAGCCACTCCTCTGTCACCCCCTCCTACGAGCAGTACTTC
j_call: TRBJ1-6; d_call: NA; clone_size: NA; v_call: TRBV28; cdr3_aa: CASSSQNNSPLHF; cdr3_nt: TGTGCCAGCAGTTCACAAAATAATTCACCCCTCCACTTT
j_call: TRBJ1-2; d_call: NA; clone_size: NA; v_call: TRBV19; cdr3_aa: CASSIPGGYYGYTF; cdr3_nt: TGTGCCAGTAGTATCCCCGGGGGTTACTATGGCTACACCTTC
j_call: TRBJ2-1; d_call: TRBD2; clone_size: medium-sized; v_call: TRBV5-6; cdr3_aa: CASKQGSGSNEQFF; cdr3_nt: TGTGCCAGCAAGCAGGGTAGCGGGAGTAATGAGCAGTTCTTC
j_call: TRBJ1-2; d_call: NA; clone_size: NA; v_call: TRBV6-1; cdr3_aa: CASSVGGTWDYGYTF; cdr3_nt: TGTGCCAGCAGTGTTGGTGGTACCTGGGACTATGGCTACACCTTC
j_call: TRBJ1-6; d_call: NA; clone_size: NA; v_call: TRBV7-2; cdr3_aa: CASKRTADNSPLHF; cdr3_nt: TGTGCCAGCAAGAGGACAGCAGATAATTCACCCCTCCACTTT
j_call: TRBJ1-1; d_call: NA; clone_size: NA; v_call: TRBV5-1; cdr3_aa: CASSRNGTNTEAFF; cdr3_nt: TGCGCCAGCTCCCGGAACGGGACGAACACTGAAGCTTTCTTT
j_call: TRBJ1-1; d_call: NA; clone_size: NA; v_call: TRBV7-9; cdr3_aa: CACGEKAFF; cdr3_nt: TGTGCGTGTGGCGAGAAGGCTTTCTTT
j_call: TRBJ2-2; d_call: NA; clone_size: NA; v_call: TRBV7-2; cdr3_aa: CASSPLQGPTGELFF; cdr3_nt: TGTGCCAGCAGCCCCTTACAGGGCCCCACCGGGGAGCTGTTTTTT
j_call: TRBJ1-2; d_call: NA; clone_size: NA; v_call: TRBV6-5; cdr3_aa: CASRGDRKLNYTF; cdr3_nt: TGTGCCAGCAGGGGGGACCGTAAATTGAACTACACCTTC
j_call: TRBJ1-1; d_call: NA; clone_size: NA; v_call: TRBV7-9; cdr3_aa: CASSYGGGRLDGAFF; cdr3_nt: TGTGCCAGCAGCTACGGCGGAGGGAGGTTGGATGGAGCTTTCTTT
j_call: TRBJ2-1; d_call: TRBD2; clone_size: NA; v_call: TRBV5-1; cdr3_aa: CASSYTSGLSYNEQFF; cdr3_nt: TGCGCCAGCAGCTATACTAGCGGGTTATCCTACAATGAGCAGTTCTTC
j_call: TRBJ1-2; d_call: NA; clone_size: NA; v_call: TRBV6-5; cdr3_aa: CASSAHGANYGYTF; cdr3_nt: TGTGCCAGCAGTGCGCACGGGGCTAACTATGGCTACACCTTC
j_call: TRBJ2-2; d_call: NA; clone_size: NA; v_call: TRBV10-3; cdr3_aa: CAIRAIKDANTGELFF; cdr3_nt: TGTGCCATCAGGGCCATAAAAGACGCGAACACCGGGGAGCTGTTTTTT
j_call: TRBJ2-4; d_call: TRBD1; clone_size: once; v_call: TRBV9; cdr3_aa: CASSPGTVFGIQYF; cdr3_nt: TGTGCCAGCAGCCCCGGGACAGTTTTTGGCATTCAGTACTTC
j_call: TRBJ2-1; d_call: TRBD1; clone_size: NA; v_call: TRBV4-1; cdr3_aa: CASSRQGKQFF; cdr3_nt: TGCGCCAGCAGTCGACAGGGTAAGCAGTTCTTC
j_call: TRBJ2-3; d_call: NA; clone_size: NA; v_call: TRBV7-3; cdr3_aa: CASSPGHSTDTQYF; cdr3_nt: TGTGCCAGCAGCCCCGGACACAGCACAGATACGCAGTATTTT
j_call: TRBJ2-7; d_call: NA; clone_size: NA; v_call: TRBV7-9; cdr3_aa: CASSRQGGEQYF; cdr3_nt: TGTGCCAGCAGCAGACAAGGGGGAGAGCAGTACTTC
j_call: TRBJ1-1; d_call: NA; clone_size: NA; v_call: TRBV20-1; cdr3_aa: CSAWGAEAFF; cdr3_nt: TGCAGTGCTTGGGGGGCTGAAGCTTTCTTT
j_call: TRBJ1-2; d_call: NA; clone_size: NA; v_call: TRBV28; cdr3_aa: CATGWGRYGYTF; cdr3_nt: TGTGCCACCGGGTGGGGGCGTTATGGCTACACCTTC
j_call: TRBJ2-3; d_call: TRBD2; clone_size: NA; v_call: TRBV6-5; cdr3_aa: CASSRLAGGSDTQYF; cdr3_nt: TGTGCCAGCAGCCGACTAGCGGGAGGGTCGGATACGCAGTATTTT
j_call: TRBJ1-5; d_call: NA; clone_size: NA; v_call: TRBV30; cdr3_aa: CAWSGQFYNQPQHF; cdr3_nt: TGTGCCTGGAGTGGACAGTTTTACAATCAGCCCCAGCATTTT
j_call: TRBJ2-7; d_call: NA; clone_size: NA; v_call: TRBV9; cdr3_aa: CASSPGGVYEQYF; cdr3_nt: TGTGCCAGCAGCCCCGGGGGAGTCTACGAGCAGTACTTC
j_call: TRBJ1-1; d_call: NA; clone_size: NA; v_call: TRBV5-6; cdr3_aa: CASSPLGWNTEAFF; cdr3_nt: TGTGCCAGCAGCCCCCTAGGTTGGAACACTGAAGCTTTCTTT
j_call: TRBJ2-3; d_call: NA; clone_size: NA; v_call: TRBV6-1; cdr3_aa: CASRFRDSSDTQYF; cdr3_nt: TGTGCCAGCAGATTTAGGGACTCCTCAGATACGCAGTATTTT
j_call: TRBJ2-7; d_call: NA; clone_size: NA; v_call: TRBV4-2; cdr3_aa: CASSQWASDYEQYF; cdr3_nt: TGTGCCAGCAGCCAATGGGCTAGCGACTACGAGCAGTACTTC
j_call: TRBJ2-6; d_call: NA; clone_size: NA; v_call: TRBV28; cdr3_aa: CASSSRFWNGANVLTF; cdr3_nt: TGTGCCAGCAGTTCGCGCTTCTGGAACGGGGCCAACGTCCTGACTTTC
j_call: TRBJ2-1; d_call: NA; clone_size: once; v_call: TRBV5-1; cdr3_aa: CASRGQEQFF; cdr3_nt: TGCGCCAGCAGGGGTCAGGAGCAGTTCTTC
j_call: TRBJ1-4; d_call: NA; clone_size: few; v_call: TRBV19; cdr3_aa: CASRNSATNEKLFF; cdr3_nt: TGTGCCAGTAGGAACAGTGCAACTAATGAAAAACTGTTTTTT
j_call: TRBJ1-1; d_call: TRBD1; clone_size: NA; v_call: TRBV6-1; cdr3_aa: CASSGRDRGNTEAFF; cdr3_nt: TGTGCCAGCAGCGGCCGGGACAGGGGGAACACTGAAGCTTTCTTT
j_call: TRBJ1-1; d_call: TRBD1; clone_size: few; v_call: TRBV4-2; cdr3_aa: CASSPHTGGAGTEAFF; cdr3_nt: TGTGCCAGCAGCCCCCACACAGGGGGCGCGGGCACTGAAGCTTTCTTT
j_call: TRBJ2-2; d_call: TRBD2; clone_size: NA; v_call: TRBV9; cdr3_aa: CASRSGRGGVTGELFF; cdr3_nt: TGTGCCAGCCGCTCGGGGCGGGGGGGCGTCACTGGGGAGCTGTTTTTT
j_call: TRBJ1-4; d_call: NA; clone_size: NA; v_call: TRBV9; cdr3_aa: CASSESPSHRGLFF; cdr3_nt: TGTGCCAGCAGCGAATCCCCTTCCCACCGAGGACTGTTTTTT
j_call: TRBJ1-1; d_call: NA; clone_size: NA; v_call: TRBV29-1; cdr3_aa: CSVEDQGNTEAFF; cdr3_nt: TGCAGCGTTGAAGATCAGGGGAACACTGAAGCTTTCTTT